This T cell receptor (beta chain) is drawn from a study of neoadjuvant anti-PD-1 for oral cavity cancer. Whole-study context: Non-progressing patients received a fourth nivolumab dose near day 43, then surgery on days 50-56.

The protocol was immunoSEQ multiplex PCR, while the TCRdb copy is restricted to in-frame clones and leaves out a portion. Counted here are 7,200 or so clones, roughly 54% occurring once; the ten biggest clones make up 6.5%. This clone was detected a few times. Patients had newly diagnosed, untreated stage II-IVA oral cavity squamous cell carcinoma. Germline-derived CDR1 and CDR2 are MNHNS and SASEGT. This CDR3 is built from 10 residues. The V end was cut by 5 bases, the J end by 5 bases, with 3 bases between. The gene calls are TRBV6-1 and TRBJ1-1; the D is unclear. Here the sequenced sample was tumor tissue, taken before nivolumab (anti-PD-1) treatment. This receptor was taken from a person aged 35-79 years with oral cavity squamous cell carcinoma. The CDR3 spells CASSKTEAFF. The CDR3 bases are TGTGCCAGCAGTAAAACTGAAGCTTTCTTT.